This is a list of T cell receptor beta chains from one sample in a study of long-term antiretroviral therapy in people with HIV. Clones were sequenced by immunoSEQ multiplex PCR, and TCRdb holds only the in-frame ones, with some missing. The table has over 15,000 clones, roughly nine tenths seen once. The sample was unsorted PBMCs, taken 4.2 years after starting antiretroviral therapy. The receptors derive from a man in his fifties with HIV. The conserved cysteine and the conserved F or W are not part of the CDR3 here. Fields, in order: D gene, V gene, CDR3 protein. D genes are given only for firm matches.

>.|TRBV9
ASSVEGNSYEQY
>.|TRBV5-8
AISDSPLH
>TRBD2|TRBV5-4
ASSSIAGGLTDTQY
>.|TRBV27
ASRRDGNTGELF
>.|TRBV5-4
ASSLTNTQY
>.|TRBV5-1
ASTLAVGGNTEAF
>.|TRBV27
ASSPDAVAYSGANVLT
>.|TRBV2
ASSVSALMTEAF
>.|TRBV30
AWSVGGGSTEAF
>.|TRBV6-6
ASSGIYEQY
>.|TRBV2
ARRTATEAF
>TRBD1|TRBV29-1
SVATGVSYEQY
>.|TRBV30
ACRPIFYT
>TRBD1|TRBV6-4
ASGSTGGAGGELF
>TRBD2|TRBV5-1
ASSGTSADTQY
>.|TRBV30
AWSVGDYEQY
>.|TRBV5-6
ASSSSRLHSYNEQF
>.|TRBV19
ASSIGRGNEQF
>TRBD1|TRBV30
AWSVGQGTEAF
>.|TRBV27
ASSSPGQSYEQY
>.|TRBV5-1
ASSLDGAPGGYT
>TRBD1|TRBV5-1
ASSLMGTGDGEQY
>.|TRBV6-5
ASSTVKGAYEQY
>.|TRBV5-4
ASKSSGSYNSPLH
>TRBD1|TRBV10-3
AISEAGTGYEQY
>.|TRBV18
ASSLSRAGNQPQH
>.|TRBV11-2
ASSLGPGILYEQY
>TRBD2|TRBV10-2
ASSLAGADYEQY